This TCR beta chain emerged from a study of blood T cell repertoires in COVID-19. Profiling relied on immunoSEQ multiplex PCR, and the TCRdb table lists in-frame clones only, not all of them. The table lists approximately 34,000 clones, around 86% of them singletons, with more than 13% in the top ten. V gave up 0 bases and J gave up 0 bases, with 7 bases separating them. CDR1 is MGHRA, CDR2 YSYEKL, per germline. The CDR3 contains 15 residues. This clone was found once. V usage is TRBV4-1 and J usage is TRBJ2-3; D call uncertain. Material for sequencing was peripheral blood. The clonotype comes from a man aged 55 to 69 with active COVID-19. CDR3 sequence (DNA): TGCGCCAGCAGCCAAGACAGGCGCAGCACAGATACGCAGTATTTT. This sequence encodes CASSQDRRSTDTQYF.